The 5 T cell receptor beta chains below all came from one sample that was sequenced in a study of blood T cell repertoires in COVID-19. TCRdb's copy holds only in-frame clones and misses some; the assay was immunoSEQ multiplex PCR. The data contain about 91,000 clones, 70% to 90% of them singletons. Source material: peripheral blood. The receptors stem from a man aged 65 to 85 with acute or convalescent COVID-19.

J is TRBJ2-7 and V is TRBV19; 10 nucleotides align to TRBD2. V gave up 3 bases and J gave up 6 bases; unmatched junction bases: 8. CDR1 is LNHDA, CDR2 SQIVND, per germline (reference sequence). This CDR3 is 15 amino acids long. The CDR3 DNA sequence: TGTGCCAGTAGTATCTCCGGGACTAGCGCATCCGAGCAGTACTTC. It yields the protein CASSISGTSASEQYF.

This clone was detected once. The J gene is TRBJ1-1, the V gene TRBV11-3; 8 nucleotides line up with TRBD1. This CDR3 region has 13 residues. From germline, CDR1 is SGHNT and CDR2 YENEEA. The V gene end was trimmed by 4 bases and the J gene end by 5 bases; junction bases not matched to a gene: 3. CDR3 sequence (DNA): TGTGCCAGCAGCTCAGGGGGCAGGACTGAAGCTTTCTTT. This codes for CASSSGGRTEAFF.

The CDR3 nucleotides are TGTGCCAGCAGCGGGGACAGCTCTAGTGCTGAAGCTTTCTTT. This sequence encodes CASSGDSSSAEAFF. The chain joins TRBV7-9 to TRBJ1-1, with 7 positions matching TRBD1. CDR3 size: 14 residues. Germline values: CDR1 SEHNR, CDR2 FQNEAQ (reference sequence). The trim removed 5 bases at V and 6 bases at J, leaving 9 bases unmatched.

The chain joins TRBV4-1 to TRBJ1-5, with 8 bases fitting TRBD1. With V trimmed by 1 base and J by 5 bases, 4 bases remained unmatched. The germline CDR1 and CDR2 sequences are MGHRA and YSYEKL. This CDR3 is 15 amino acids long. The CDR3 protein is CASSQGQGSYQPQHF. CDR3 DNA: TGCGCCAGCAGCCAAGGACAGGGGAGTTATCAGCCCCAGCATTTT.

The chain links TRBV5-1 to TRBJ1-3; a possible D gene is TRBD1 (5 bases). The CDR3 loop spans 14 amino acids. Trimming removed 4 bases at V and 0 bases at J, with 8 bases between. Germline V gives CDR1 SGHRS, CDR2 YFSETQ. This chain's CDR3 is CASSTQGSGNTIYF. CDR3 bases: TGCGCCAGCAGCACGCAGGGCTCTGGAAACACCATATATTTT.